Listed here is a single TCR beta chain. This specimen belongs to a study of shared clonotypes between healthy human individuals. Study-level background: With ages of 18 to 49, the donors were a couple of women and a few men.

The protocol was immunoSEQ multiplex PCR, while the TCRdb copy is restricted to in-frame clones and leaves out a portion. Here the sample spans fewer than 650,000 clones, 70% to 80% being singletons. V lost 0 bases and J lost 8, with 8 bases in between. The CDR3 is 13 residues long. CDR1 and CDR2 (germline): SGHTA, FQGNSA. This sequence joins TRBV7-2 and TRBJ2-1; D call uncertain. The source of this sequence is a woman between 40 and 55 years old in good health. Some clones in this sample may be carry-over from other donors' samples. Sequenced sample: PBMCs. CDR3 nucleotides: TGTGCCAGCAGCTTAGCCGGGCTGGATGAGCAGTTCTTC. Amino acid sequence: CASSLAGLDEQFF.